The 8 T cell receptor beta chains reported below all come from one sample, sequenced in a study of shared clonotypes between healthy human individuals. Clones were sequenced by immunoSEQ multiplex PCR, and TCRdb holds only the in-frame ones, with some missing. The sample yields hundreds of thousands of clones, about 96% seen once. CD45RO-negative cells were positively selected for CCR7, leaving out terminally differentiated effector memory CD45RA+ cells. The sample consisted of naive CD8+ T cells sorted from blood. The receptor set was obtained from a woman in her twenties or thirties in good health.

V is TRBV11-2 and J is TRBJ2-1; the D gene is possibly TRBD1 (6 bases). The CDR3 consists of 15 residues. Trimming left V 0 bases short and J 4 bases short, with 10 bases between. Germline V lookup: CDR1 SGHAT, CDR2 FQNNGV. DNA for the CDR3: TGTGCCAGCAGCTTAGATGGGGGCCTGTACAATGAGCAGTTCTTC. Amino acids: CASSLDGGLYNEQFF.

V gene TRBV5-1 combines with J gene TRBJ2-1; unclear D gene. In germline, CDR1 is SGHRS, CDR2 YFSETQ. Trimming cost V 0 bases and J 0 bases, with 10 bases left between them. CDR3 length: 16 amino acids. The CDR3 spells CASSLGTDISYNEQFF. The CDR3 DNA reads TGCGCCAGCAGCTTGGGTACCGACATCTCCTACAATGAGCAGTTCTTC. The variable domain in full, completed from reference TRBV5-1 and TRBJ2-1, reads KAGVTQTPRYLIKTRGQQVTLSCSPISGHRSVSWYQQTPGQGLQFLFEYFSETQRNKGNFPGRFSGRQFSNSRSEMNVSTLELGDSALYLCASSLGTDISYNEQFFGPGTRLTVL.

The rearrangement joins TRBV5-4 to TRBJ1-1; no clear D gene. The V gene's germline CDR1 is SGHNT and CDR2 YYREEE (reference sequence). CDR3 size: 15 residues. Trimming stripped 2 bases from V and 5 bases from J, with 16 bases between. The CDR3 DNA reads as TGTGCCAGCAGCTTCGATCCGGGCCCCGGTACTGAAGCTTTCTTT. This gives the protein CASSFDPGPGTEAFF. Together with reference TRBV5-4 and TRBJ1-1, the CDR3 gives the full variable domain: ETGVTQSPTHLIKTRGQQVTLRCSSQSGHNTVSWYQQALGQGPQFIFQYYREEENGRGNFPPRFSGLQFPNYSSELNVNALELDDSALYLCASSFDPGPGTEAFFGQGTRLTVV.

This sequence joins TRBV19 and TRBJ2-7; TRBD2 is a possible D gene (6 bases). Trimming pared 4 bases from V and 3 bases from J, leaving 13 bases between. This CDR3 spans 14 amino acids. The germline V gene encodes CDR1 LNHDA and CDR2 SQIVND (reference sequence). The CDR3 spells CASSTDRENYEQYF. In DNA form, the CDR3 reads TGTGCCAGTAGTACTGATCGGGAGAACTACGAGCAGTACTTC.

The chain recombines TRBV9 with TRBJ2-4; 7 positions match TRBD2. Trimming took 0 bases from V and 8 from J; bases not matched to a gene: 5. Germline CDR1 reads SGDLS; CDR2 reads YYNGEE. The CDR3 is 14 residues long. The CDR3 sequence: CASSVGGGSDIQYF. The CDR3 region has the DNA TGTGCCAGCAGCGTAGGTGGCGGGAGTGACATTCAGTACTTC.

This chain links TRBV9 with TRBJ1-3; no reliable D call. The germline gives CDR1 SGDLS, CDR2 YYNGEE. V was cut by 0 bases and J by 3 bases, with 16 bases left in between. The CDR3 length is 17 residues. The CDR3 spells CASSVGYRSSIGNTIYF. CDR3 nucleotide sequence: TGTGCCAGCAGCGTAGGGTATCGGTCGTCCATTGGAAACACCATATATTTT.

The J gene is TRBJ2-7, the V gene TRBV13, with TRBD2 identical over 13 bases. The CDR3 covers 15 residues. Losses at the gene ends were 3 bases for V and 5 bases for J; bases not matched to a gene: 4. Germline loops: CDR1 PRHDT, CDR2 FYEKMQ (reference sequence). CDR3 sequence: CASSFKGLAGNEQYF. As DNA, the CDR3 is TGTGCCAGCAGCTTTAAGGGACTAGCGGGAAACGAGCAGTACTTC.

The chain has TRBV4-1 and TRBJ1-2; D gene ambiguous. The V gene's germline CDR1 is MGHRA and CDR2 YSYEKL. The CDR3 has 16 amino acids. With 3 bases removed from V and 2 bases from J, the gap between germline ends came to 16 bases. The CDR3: CASSHGVSGKNYGYTF. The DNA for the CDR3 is TGCGCCAGCAGCCACGGAGTTTCGGGGAAAAACTATGGCTACACCTTC.